The rows below give T cell receptor beta chains drawn from one sample of a study of cytomegalovirus exposure and HLA in healthy donors. Sequencing was performed with immunoSEQ multiplex PCR; in TCRdb, only in-frame clones are kept and a portion is missing. This sample yields a few hundred thousand clones, of which approximately 88% are seen a single time; about 14% belongs to the top ten. Sequencing used PBMCs. The receptors derive from a young woman in good health and CMV-seropositive. CDR3s include the opening cysteine and the closing phenylalanine or tryptophan. The D gene is left open where the match is weak. Clone size is shown for a subset of rows, as once, few, many or a class of expanded clone.

J gene	V gene	D gene	clone size	CDR3 protein	CDR3 DNA
TRBJ2-7	TRBV13	NA	NA	CASSGRDTTYEQYF	TGTGCCAGCAGCGGCCGGGACACGACCTACGAGCAGTACTTC
TRBJ2-3	TRBV29-1	NA	once	CSVDGRPTDTQYF	TGCAGCGTTGACGGGCGGCCCACAGATACGCAGTATTTT
TRBJ1-5	TRBV7-8	TRBD1	NA	CASSLRGTGLQPQHF	TGTGCCAGCAGCTTACGCGGGACAGGGCTTCAGCCCCAGCATTTT
TRBJ2-1	TRBV2	NA	NA	CASSHSINEQFF	TGTGCCAGCAGTCATAGCATCAATGAGCAGTTCTTC
TRBJ1-2	TRBV5-1	TRBD1	few	CASSLASTGERGYTF	TGCGCCAGCAGCTTGGCATCGACAGGGGAGCGGGGCTACACCTTC
TRBJ2-1	TRBV5-4	NA	NA	CASSLASSNEQFF	TGTGCCAGCAGTCTAGCGTCCTCCAATGAGCAGTTCTTC
TRBJ1-1	TRBV10-2	TRBD1	NA	CASSMTGEDTEAFF	TGCGCCAGCAGTATGACAGGGGAAGACACTGAAGCTTTCTTT
TRBJ2-2	TRBV15	NA	NA	CATSRRGTTAGELFF	TGTGCCACCAGCAGGAGGGGGACTACAGCCGGGGAGCTGTTTTTT
TRBJ2-7	TRBV11-2	NA	medium-sized	CASSFGSNYEQYF	TGTGCCAGCAGCTTCGGCAGTAACTACGAGCAGTACTTC
TRBJ2-2	TRBV5-1	NA	NA	CASSPLQGSGELFF	TGCGCCAGCAGCCCCTTACAGGGTTCCGGGGAGCTGTTTTTT
TRBJ2-7	TRBV7-2	NA	NA	CASSLVGYEQYF	TGTGCCAGCAGCTTAGTCGGGTACGAGCAGTACTTC
TRBJ2-7	TRBV6-5	NA	NA	CASSYSGQSSYEQYF	TGTGCCAGCAGTTACTCAGGTCAGAGCTCCTACGAGCAGTACTTC
TRBJ1-5	TRBV19	NA	once	CASSRGVNQPQHF	TGTGCCAGTAGTAGGGGGGTCAATCAGCCCCAGCATTTT
TRBJ1-5	TRBV12-5	NA	NA	CASGVNQPQHF	TGTGCTAGTGGGGTGAATCAGCCCCAGCATTTT